Listed below are T cell receptor beta chains from one sample, sequenced in a study of T-cell reconstitution after alpha-beta-depleted transplantation in children. TCRdb re-analysed the PCR reads in MiXCR, keeping a single row per CDR3 protein. The sample gives 200,000 to 250,000 distinct CDR3 sequences, approximately 9.8% of which show up once; roughly 5.1% is in the top ten. The material sequenced was PBMCs from the stem cell graft donor, taken from the stem cell graft. The receptors derive from a human donor who donated a stem cell graft to a child with SCID. Both conserved end residues are part of each CDR3. The order of the fields is CDR3 length, clone size, V gene, J gene, D gene, CDR3 DNA, CDR3 protein. A D gene is named only where the DNA matches it firmly. Clone size is given for some rows only: seen once, a few or many times, or a class if the clone is expanded.

14	many	TRBV7-2	TRBJ2-3	NA	TGTGCCAGCTTCCTTGGGGGGAGCACAGATACGCAGTATTTT	CASFLGGSTDTQYF
16	many	TRBV7-2	TRBJ2-1	TRBD2	TGTGCCAGCAGCCCAACGGGTCTTCTAGCGGGGGCTGAGCAGTTCTTC	CASSPTGLLAGAEQFF
17	many	TRBV28	TRBJ1-6	NA	TGTGCCAGCAGTGACGTGCGGGGGGCCGATGGTAATTCACCCCTCCACTTT	CASSDVRGADGNSPLHF
17	many	TRBV20-1	TRBJ2-1	TRBD2	TGCAGTGCTAGAGGGTGGACTAGCGGGCCCGATGACAATGAGCAGTTCTTC	CSARGWTSGPDDNEQFF
14	many	TRBV6-1	TRBJ2-7	NA	TGTGCCAGCAGTCTAACAGCTTTCTCCTACGAGCAGTACTTC	CASSLTAFSYEQYF
15	many	TRBV2	TRBJ2-1	TRBD2	TGTGCCAGCAGTGGTGGGCTAGCGGGATACAATGAGCAGTTCTTC	CASSGGLAGYNEQFF
14	many	TRBV18	TRBJ2-7	TRBD1	TGTGCCAGCTCACCCCAGGGGGCTCTCTACGAGCAGTACTTC	CASSPQGALYEQYF
14	many	TRBV20-1	TRBJ2-7	NA	TGCAGTGCTAGCCGTGGTAAGGCCCCCTACGAGCAGTACTTC	CSASRGKAPYEQYF
14	NA	TRBV7-6	TRBJ2-1	NA	TGTGCCAGCAGCTCGTCCCCCCTTTACAATGAGCAGTTCTTC	CASSSSPLYNEQFF
13	many	TRBV18	TRBJ1-1	TRBD1	TGTGCCAGCTCACCGCCGACAGGGACTGAAGCTTTCTTT	CASSPPTGTEAFF
14	many	TRBV3-1	TRBJ2-3	NA	TGTGCCAGCAGCCAGAGGGGTTCCACAGATACGCAGTATTTT	CASSQRGSTDTQYF
15	NA	TRBV7-9	TRBJ2-3	TRBD2	TGTGCCAGCAGCCCGGGACTAACCCTTCCGGATACGCAGTATTTT	CASSPGLTLPDTQYF
16	once	TRBV18	TRBJ2-7	TRBD1	TGTGCCAGCTCACTAGGACAGGGCTATTATAACTACGAGCAGTACTTC	CASSLGQGYYNYEQYF
14	many	TRBV5-6	TRBJ2-5	TRBD1	TGTGCCAGCAGAACCCGACAGGGGCAAGAGACCCAGTACTTC	CASRTRQGQETQYF
16	NA	TRBV5-1	TRBJ1-4	NA	TGCGCCAGCAGCTTGGGGACTATCACGGCTAATGAAAAACTGTTTTTT	CASSLGTITANEKLFF
12	many	TRBV20-1	TRBJ1-6	NA	TGCAGTGCAAAGGGTCTCGGGTCACCCCTCCACTTT	CSAKGLGSPLHF
13	NA	TRBV12-3/TRBV12-4	TRBJ1-1	NA	TGTGCCAGCAGTTTACTTATGGGGACTGAAGCTTTCTTT	CASSLLMGTEAFF
14	many	TRBV5-1	TRBJ2-3	NA	TGCGCCAGCAAACCTGGGCGGGGCACAGATACGCAGTATTTT	CASKPGRGTDTQYF
14	many	TRBV5-1	TRBJ2-1	NA	TGCGCCAGCAGCTTGGCTCCGGGATACAATGAGCAGTTCTTC	CASSLAPGYNEQFF
13	many	TRBV3-1	TRBJ2-3	NA	TGTGCCAGCAGCCAGACCGTCGTGGATACGCAGTATTTT	CASSQTVVDTQYF